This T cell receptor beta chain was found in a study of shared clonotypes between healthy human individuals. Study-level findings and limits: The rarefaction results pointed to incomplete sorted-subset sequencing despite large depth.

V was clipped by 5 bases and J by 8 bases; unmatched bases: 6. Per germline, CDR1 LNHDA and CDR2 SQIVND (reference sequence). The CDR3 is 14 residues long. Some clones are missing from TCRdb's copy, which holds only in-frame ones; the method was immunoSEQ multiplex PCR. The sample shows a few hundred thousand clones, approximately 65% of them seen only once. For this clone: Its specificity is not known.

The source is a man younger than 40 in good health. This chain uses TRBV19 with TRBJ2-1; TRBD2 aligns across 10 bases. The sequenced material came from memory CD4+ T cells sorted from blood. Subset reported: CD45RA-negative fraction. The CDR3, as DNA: TGTGCCAGTAGTCCGGGACTAGCGAGGGATGAGCAGTTCTTC. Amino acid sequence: CASSPGLARDEQFF.